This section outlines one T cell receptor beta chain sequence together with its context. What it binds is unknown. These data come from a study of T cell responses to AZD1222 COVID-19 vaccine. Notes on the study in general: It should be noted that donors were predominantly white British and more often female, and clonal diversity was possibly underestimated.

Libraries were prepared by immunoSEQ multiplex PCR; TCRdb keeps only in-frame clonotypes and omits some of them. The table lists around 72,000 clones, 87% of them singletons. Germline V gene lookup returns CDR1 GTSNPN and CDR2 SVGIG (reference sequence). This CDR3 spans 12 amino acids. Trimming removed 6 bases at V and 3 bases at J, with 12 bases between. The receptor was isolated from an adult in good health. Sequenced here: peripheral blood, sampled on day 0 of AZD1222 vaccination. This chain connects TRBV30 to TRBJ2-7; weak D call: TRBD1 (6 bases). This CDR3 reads CACGTTLYEQYF. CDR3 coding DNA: TGTGCCTGCGGGACAACCCTCTACGAGCAGTACTTC. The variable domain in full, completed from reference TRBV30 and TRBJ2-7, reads SQTIHQWPATLVQPVGSPLSLECTVEGTSNPNLYWYRQAAGRGLQLLFYSVGIGQISSEVPQNLSASRPQDRQFILSSKKLLLSDSGFYLCACGTTLYEQYFGPGTRLTVT.